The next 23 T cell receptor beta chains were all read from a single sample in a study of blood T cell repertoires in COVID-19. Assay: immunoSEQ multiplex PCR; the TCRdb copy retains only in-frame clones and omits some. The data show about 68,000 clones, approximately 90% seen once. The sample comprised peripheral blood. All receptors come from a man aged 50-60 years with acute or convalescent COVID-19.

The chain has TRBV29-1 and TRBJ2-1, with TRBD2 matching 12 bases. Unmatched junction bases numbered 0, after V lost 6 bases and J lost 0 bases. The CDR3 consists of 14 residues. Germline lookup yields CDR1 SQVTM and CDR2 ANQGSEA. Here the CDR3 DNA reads TGCAGCGTGACTAGCGGGAGCTCCTACAATGAGCAGTTCTTC. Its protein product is CSVTSGSSYNEQFF.

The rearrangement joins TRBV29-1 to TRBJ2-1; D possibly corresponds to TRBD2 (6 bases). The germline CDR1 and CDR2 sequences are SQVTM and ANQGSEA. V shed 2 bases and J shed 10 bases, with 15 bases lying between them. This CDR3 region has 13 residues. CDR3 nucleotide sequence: TGCAGCGTTGAACCGACTAGTTCCGGAGAGCAGTTCTTC. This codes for CSVEPTSSGEQFF.

DNA for the CDR3: TGTGCCAGCAGCCGGGACATCGGACCCTACGAGCAGTACTTC. Amino acid sequence: CASSRDIGPYEQYF. This chain joins TRBV6-5 and TRBJ2-7; TRBD1 might be the D (6 bases). Trimming took 6 bases from V and 2 from J, leaving 14 bases between them. Germline V gene lookup returns CDR1 MNHEY and CDR2 SVGAGI. CDR3 size: 14 residues.

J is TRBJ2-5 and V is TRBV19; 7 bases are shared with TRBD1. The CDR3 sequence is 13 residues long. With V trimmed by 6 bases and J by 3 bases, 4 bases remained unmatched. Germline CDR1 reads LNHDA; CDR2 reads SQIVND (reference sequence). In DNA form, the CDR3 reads TGTGCCAGTAGCCGGGACAGTAAAGAGACCCAGTACTTC. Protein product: CASSRDSKETQYF.

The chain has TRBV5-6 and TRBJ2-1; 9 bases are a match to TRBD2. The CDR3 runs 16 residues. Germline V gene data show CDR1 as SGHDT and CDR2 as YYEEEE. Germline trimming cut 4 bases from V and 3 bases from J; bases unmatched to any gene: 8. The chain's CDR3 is CASSTASGTIYNEQFF. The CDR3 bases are TGTGCCAGCAGCACAGCTAGCGGGACTATCTACAATGAGCAGTTCTTC.

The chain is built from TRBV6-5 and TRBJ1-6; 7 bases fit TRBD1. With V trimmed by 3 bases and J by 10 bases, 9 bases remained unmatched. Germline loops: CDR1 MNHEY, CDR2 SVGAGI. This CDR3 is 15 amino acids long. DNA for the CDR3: TGTGCCAGCAGTTATCTCCGACAGGGTAGATCACCCCTCCACTTT. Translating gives CASSYLRQGRSPLHF.

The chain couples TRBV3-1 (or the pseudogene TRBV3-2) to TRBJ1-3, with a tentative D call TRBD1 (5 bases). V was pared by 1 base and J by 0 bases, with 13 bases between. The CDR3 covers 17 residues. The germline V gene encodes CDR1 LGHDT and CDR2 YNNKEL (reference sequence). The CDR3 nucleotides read TGTGCCAGCAGCCAAGCCCGTGACAGCTACTCTGGAAACACCATATATTTT. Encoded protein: CASSQARDSYSGNTIYF.

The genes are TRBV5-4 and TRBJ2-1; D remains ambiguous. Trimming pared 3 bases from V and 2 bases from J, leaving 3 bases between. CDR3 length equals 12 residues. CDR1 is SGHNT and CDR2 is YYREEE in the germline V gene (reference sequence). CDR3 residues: CASSSPYNEQFF. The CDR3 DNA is TGTGCCAGCAGCTCTCCCTACAATGAGCAGTTCTTC.

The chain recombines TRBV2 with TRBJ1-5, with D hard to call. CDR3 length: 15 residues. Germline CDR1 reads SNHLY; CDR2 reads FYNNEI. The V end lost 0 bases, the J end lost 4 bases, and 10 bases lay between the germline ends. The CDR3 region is CASSEAIRTNQPQHF. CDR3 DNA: TGTGCCAGCAGTGAAGCGATACGCACTAATCAGCCCCAGCATTTT.

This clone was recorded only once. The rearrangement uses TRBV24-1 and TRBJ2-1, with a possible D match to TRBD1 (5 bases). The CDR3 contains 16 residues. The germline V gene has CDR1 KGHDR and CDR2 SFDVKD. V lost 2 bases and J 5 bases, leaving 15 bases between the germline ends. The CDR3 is CATSDSGIRQHNEQFF. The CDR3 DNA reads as TGTGCCACCAGTGATTCAGGGATACGGCAACACAATGAGCAGTTCTTC.

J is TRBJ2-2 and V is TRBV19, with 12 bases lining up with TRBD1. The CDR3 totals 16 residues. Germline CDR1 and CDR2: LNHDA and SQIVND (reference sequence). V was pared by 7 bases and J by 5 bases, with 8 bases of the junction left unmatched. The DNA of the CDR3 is TGTGCCAGTACGTCCGGGACAGGGGGCAATACCGGGGAGCTGTTTTTT. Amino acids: CASTSGTGGNTGELFF.

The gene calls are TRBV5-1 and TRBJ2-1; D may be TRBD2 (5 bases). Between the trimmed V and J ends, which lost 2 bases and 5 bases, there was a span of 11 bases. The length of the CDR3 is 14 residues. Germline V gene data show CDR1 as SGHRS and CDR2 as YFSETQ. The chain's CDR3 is CASSFVSGNNEQFF. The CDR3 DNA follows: TGCGCCAGCAGCTTTGTTTCGGGGAACAATGAGCAGTTCTTC.

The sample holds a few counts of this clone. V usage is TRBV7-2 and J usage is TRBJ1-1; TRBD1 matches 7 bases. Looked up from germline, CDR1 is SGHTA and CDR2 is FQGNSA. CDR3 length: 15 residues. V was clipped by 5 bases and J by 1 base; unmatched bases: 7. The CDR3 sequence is CASSPGDRRNTEAFF. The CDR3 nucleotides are TGTGCCAGCAGCCCAGGGGACAGACGGAACACTGAAGCTTTCTTT.

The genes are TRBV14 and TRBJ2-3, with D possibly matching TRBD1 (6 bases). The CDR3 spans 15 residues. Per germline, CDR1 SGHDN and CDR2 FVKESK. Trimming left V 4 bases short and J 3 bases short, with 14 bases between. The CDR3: CASSRNRAGTDTQYF. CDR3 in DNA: TGTGCCAGCAGCCGGAACAGGGCCGGTACAGATACGCAGTATTTT.

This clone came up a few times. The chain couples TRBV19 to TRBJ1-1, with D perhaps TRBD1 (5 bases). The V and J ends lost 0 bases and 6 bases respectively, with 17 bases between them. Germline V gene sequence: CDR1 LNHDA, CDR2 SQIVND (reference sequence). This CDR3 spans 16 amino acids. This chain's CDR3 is CASSIDGGIGLAEAFF. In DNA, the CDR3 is TGTGCCAGTAGTATAGACGGGGGGATAGGATTGGCTGAAGCTTTCTTT.

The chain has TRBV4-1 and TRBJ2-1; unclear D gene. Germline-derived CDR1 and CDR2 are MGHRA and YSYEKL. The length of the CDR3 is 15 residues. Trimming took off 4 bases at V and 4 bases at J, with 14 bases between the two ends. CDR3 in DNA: TGCGCCAGCAGCCTCCCCTGGAAGGAGTACAATGAGCAGTTCTTC. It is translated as CASSLPWKEYNEQFF.

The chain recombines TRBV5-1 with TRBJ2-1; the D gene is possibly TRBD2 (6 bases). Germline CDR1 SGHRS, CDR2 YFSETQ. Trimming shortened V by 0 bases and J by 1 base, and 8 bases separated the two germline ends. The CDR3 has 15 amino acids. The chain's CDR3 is CASSLAGASYNEQFF. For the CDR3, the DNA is TGCGCCAGCAGCTTGGCGGGAGCGTCCTACAATGAGCAGTTCTTC.

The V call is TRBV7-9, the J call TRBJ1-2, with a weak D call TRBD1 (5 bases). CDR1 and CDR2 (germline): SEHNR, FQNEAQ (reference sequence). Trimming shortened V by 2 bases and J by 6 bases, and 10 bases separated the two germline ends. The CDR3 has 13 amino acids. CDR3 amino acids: CASSLTGLDGYTF. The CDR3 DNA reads TGTGCCAGCAGCTTAACAGGTCTCGATGGCTACACCTTC.

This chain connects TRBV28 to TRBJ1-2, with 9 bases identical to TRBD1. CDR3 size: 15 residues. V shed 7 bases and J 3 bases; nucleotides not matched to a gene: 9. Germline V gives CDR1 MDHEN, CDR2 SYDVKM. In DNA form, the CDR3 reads TGTGCCAGCACCCAACCGGGGACAGGGTACTATGGCTACACCTTC. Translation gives CASTQPGTGYYGYTF.

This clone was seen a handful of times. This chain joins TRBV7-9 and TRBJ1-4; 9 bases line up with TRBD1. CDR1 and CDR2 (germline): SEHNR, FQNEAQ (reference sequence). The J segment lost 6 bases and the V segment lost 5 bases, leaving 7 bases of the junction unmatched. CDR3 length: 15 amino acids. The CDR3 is CASSHTGQGYEKLFF. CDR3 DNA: TGTGCCAGCAGCCACACGGGACAGGGATATGAAAAACTGTTTTTT.

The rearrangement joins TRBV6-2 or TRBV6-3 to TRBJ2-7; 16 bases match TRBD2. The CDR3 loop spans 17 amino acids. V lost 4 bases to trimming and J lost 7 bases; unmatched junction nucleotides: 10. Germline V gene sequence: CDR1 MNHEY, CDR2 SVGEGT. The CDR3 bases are TGTGCCAGCAGTTCCGGGACTAGCGGGAGGGCCGCAAAGGAGCAGTACTTC. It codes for CASSSGTSGRAAKEQYF.

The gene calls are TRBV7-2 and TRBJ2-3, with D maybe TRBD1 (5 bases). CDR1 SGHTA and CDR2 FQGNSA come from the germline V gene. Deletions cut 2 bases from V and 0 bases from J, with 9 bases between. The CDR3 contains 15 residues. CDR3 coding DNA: TGTGCCAGCAGCTTAATGGGGCATAGCACAGATACGCAGTATTTT. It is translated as CASSLMGHSTDTQYF.

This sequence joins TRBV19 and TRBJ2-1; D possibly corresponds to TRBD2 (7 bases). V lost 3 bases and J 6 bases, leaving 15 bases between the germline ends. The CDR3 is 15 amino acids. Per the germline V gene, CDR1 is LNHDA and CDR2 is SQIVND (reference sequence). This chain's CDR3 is CASSILAEGGNEQFF. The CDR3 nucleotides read TGTGCCAGTAGTATTCTAGCGGAGGGGGGCAATGAGCAGTTCTTC.